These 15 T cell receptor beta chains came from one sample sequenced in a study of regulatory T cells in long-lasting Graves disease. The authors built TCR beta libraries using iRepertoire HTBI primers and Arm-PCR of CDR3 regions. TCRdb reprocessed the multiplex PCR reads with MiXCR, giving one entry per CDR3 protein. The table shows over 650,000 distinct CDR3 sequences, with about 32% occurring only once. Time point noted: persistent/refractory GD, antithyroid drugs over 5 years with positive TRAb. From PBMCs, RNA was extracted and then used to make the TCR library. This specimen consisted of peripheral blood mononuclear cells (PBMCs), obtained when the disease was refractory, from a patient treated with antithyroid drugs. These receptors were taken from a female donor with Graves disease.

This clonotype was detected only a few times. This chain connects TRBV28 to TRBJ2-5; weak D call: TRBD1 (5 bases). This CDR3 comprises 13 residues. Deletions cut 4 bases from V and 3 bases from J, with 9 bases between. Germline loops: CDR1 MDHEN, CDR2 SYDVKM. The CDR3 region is CASSSDTEETQYF. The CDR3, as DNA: TGTGCCAGCAGTTCGGACACAGAAGAGACCCAGTACTTC.

DNA of the CDR3: TGCAGTGCAACGGACAGGGGTGTTGAAAAACTGTTTTTT. The encoded protein is CSATDRGVEKLFF. The gene calls are TRBV20-1 and TRBJ1-4; TRBD1 matches at 9 bases. The V segment lost 6 bases and the J segment 7 bases; nucleotides outside the gene matches: 6. This CDR3 contains 13 residues. Germline V gene lookup returns CDR1 DFQATT and CDR2 SNEGSKA (reference sequence).

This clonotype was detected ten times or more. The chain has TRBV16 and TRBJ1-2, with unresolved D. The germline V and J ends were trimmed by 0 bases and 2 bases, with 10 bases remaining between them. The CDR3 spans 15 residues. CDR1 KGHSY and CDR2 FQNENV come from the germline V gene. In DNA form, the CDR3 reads TGTGCCAGCAGCCAATCGGTCTACCCCAACTATGGCTACACCTTC. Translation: CASSQSVYPNYGYTF.

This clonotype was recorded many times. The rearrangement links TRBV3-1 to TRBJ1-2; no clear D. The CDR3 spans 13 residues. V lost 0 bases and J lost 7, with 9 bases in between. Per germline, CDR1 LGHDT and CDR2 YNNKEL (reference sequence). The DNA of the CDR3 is TGTGCCAGCAGCCAAGATCAAGGGTCTGGCTACACCTTC. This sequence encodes CASSQDQGSGYTF.

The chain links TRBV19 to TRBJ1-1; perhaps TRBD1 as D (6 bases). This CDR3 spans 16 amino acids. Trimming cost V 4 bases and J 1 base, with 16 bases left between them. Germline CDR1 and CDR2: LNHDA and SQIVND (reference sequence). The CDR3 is CASSNPGGPQNTEAFF. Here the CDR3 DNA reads TGTGCCAGTAGTAACCCGGGGGGCCCCCAGAACACTGAAGCTTTCTTT.

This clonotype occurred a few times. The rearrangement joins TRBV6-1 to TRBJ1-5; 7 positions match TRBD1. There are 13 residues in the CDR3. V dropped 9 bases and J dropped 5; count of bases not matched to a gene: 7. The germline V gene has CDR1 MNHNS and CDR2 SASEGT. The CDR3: CASLLDRDQPQHF. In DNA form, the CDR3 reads TGTGCCAGTCTCCTTGACAGGGATCAGCCCCAGCATTTT.

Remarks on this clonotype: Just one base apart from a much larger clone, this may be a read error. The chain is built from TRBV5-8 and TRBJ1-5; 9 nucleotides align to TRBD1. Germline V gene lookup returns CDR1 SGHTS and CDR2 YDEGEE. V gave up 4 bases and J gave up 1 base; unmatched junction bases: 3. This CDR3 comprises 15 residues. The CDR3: CASSGTGKSNQPQHF. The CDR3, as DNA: TGTGCCAGCAGCGGGACAGGGAAGAGCAATCAGCCCCAGCATTTT.

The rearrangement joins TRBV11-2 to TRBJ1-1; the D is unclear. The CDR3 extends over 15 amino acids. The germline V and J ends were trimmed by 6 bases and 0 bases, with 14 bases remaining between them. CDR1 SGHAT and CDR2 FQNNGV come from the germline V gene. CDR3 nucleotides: TGTGCCAGCAGTTATGGGGTACTGATGAACACTGAAGCTTTCTTT. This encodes CASSYGVLMNTEAFF.

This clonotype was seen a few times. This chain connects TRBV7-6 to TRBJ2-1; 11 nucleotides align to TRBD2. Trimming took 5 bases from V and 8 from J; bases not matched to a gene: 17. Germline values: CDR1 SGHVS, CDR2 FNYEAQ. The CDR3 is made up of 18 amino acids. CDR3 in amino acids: CASSPKFATSGRRYEQFF. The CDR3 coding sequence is TGTGCCAGCAGCCCGAAATTCGCTACTAGCGGGAGAAGGTATGAGCAGTTCTTC.

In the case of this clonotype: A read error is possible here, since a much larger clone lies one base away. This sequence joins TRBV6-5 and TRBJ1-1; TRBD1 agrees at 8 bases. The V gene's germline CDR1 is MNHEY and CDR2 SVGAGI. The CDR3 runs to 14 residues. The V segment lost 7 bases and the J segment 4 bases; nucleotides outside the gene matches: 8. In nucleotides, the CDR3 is TGTGCCAGCACCCTAAGAACAGGGGGCACTGAAGCTTTCTTT. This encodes CASTLRTGGTEAFF.

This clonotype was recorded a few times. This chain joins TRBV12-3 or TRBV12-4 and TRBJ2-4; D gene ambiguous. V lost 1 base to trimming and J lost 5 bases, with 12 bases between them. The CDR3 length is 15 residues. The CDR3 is CASSLDGQAQNIQYF. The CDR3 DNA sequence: TGTGCCAGCAGTTTAGACGGGCAGGCCCAAAACATTCAGTACTTC.

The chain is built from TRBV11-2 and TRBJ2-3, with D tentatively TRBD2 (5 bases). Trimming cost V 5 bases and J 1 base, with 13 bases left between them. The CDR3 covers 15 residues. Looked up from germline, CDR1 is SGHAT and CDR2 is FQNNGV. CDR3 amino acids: CASSLGESGTDTQYF. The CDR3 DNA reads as TGTGCCAGCAGCCTCGGGGAATCGGGCACAGATACGCAGTATTTT.

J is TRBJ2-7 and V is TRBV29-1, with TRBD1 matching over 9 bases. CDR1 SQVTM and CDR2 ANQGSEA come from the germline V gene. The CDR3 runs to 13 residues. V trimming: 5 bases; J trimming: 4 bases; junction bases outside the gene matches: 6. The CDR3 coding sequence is TGCAGCGTTATTCCACAGGGGGCTTACGAGCAGTACTTC. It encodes CSVIPQGAYEQYF.

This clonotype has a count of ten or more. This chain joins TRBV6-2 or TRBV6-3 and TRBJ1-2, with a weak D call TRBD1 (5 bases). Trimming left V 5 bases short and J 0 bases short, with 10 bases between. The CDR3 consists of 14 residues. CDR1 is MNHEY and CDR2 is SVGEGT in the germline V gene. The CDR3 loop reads CASSVRQSNYGYTF. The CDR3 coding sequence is TGTGCCAGCAGTGTCCGACAGTCTAACTATGGCTACACCTTC.

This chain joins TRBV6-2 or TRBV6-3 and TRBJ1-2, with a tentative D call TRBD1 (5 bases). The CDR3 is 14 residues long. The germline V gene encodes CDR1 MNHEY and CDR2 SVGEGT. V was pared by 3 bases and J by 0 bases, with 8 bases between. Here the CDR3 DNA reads TGTGCCAGCAGTTATGACAGTTCTAACTATGGCTACACCTTC. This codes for CASSYDSSNYGYTF.